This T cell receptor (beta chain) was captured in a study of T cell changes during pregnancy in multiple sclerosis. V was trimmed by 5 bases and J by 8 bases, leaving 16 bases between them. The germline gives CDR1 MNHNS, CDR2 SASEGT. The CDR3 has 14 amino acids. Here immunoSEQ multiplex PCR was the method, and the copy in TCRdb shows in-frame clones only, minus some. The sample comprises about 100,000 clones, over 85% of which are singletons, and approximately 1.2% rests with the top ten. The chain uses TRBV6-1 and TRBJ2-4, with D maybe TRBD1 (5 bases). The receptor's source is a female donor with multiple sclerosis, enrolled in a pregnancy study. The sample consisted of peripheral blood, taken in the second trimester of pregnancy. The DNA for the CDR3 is TGTGCCAGCAGTTCCAGGGCTCTGACGGACATTCAGTACTTC. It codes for CASSSRALTDIQYF.